The T cell receptor (beta chain) described here comes from a study of blood T cell repertoires in COVID-19. Study in general: Nucleic acid was either cDNA or gDNA, and it came from T cells, B-cell-depleted T cells, or PBMCs.

Measured with immunoSEQ multiplex PCR; TCRdb has only the in-frame clones, and not every one. The data show more than 300,000 clones, 86% seen once. Participants, roughly 18 to 90 years old, spanned under 25 US areas. This CDR3 comprises 15 residues. Trimming cost V 2 bases and J 0 bases; bases outside gene matches: 0. Germline lookup yields CDR1 GTSNPN and CDR2 SVGIG (reference sequence). The receptor was derived from a woman between 18 and 30 years old who had recovered from COVID-19. This chain links TRBV30 with TRBJ1-6, with 8 bases identical to TRBD1. Sequencing was performed on PBMCs or T cells enriched from blood (not recorded which). The CDR3 sequence: CAWSTGGSYNSPLHF. Written as DNA, the CDR3 is TGTGCCTGGAGTACAGGGGGCTCCTATAATTCACCCCTCCACTTT.